This T cell receptor (beta chain) derives from a study of radiotherapy plus CTLA-4 blockade in lung cancer. CDR3 length equals 11 residues. Germline V CDR1 and CDR2: SNHLY, FYNNEI. Trimming left V 8 bases short and J 6 bases short, with 10 bases between. Profiling relied on immunoSEQ multiplex PCR, and the TCRdb table lists in-frame clones only, not all of them. Of 70,000 to 95,000 clones listed, around 81% were seen once; the top ten hold about 14%. The TCR originated in a human donor with non-small cell lung cancer that progressed on radiotherapy plus ipilimumab. The chain uses TRBV2 and TRBJ1-2, with D uncertain. The specimen comprised peripheral blood, sampled from a patient treated with radiotherapy plus ipilimumab. This CDR3 reads CASETFDGYTF. CDR3 sequence (DNA): TGTGCCAGCGAAACCTTTGATGGCTACACCTTC.